These 19 T cell receptor beta chains were sequenced from one sample in a study of OX40 agonist ivuxolimab in advanced cancers. Assay used: immunoSEQ multiplex PCR; TCRdb lists only in-frame clones, some missing. Of 110,000 or so clones listed, approximately 90% were seen once; the top ten hold around 0.61%. Specimen: CD4+ or CD8+ T cells sorted from blood, collected in a trial of the OX40 agonist ivuxolimab. The receptors originated from an adult with an advanced solid tumor such as melanoma, head and neck, liver or kidney cancer.

This clone has a handful of counts. V is TRBV30 and J is TRBJ1-3; D remains unclear. Germline values: CDR1 GTSNPN, CDR2 SVGIG (reference sequence). V was clipped by 1 base and J by 3 bases, with 7 bases between them. The CDR3 extends over 13 amino acids. CDR3 DNA: TGTGCCTGGAGTGGAGGGTTTGGAAACACCATATATTTT. Protein product: CAWSGGFGNTIYF.

V gene TRBV7-2 combines with J gene TRBJ1-2; D is possibly TRBD1 (6 bases). The germline gives CDR1 SGHTA, CDR2 FQGNSA. This CDR3 is 13 amino acids long. V gave up 5 bases and J gave up 1 base, with 8 bases separating them. As DNA, the CDR3 is TGTGCCAGCAGCCAGGACAGTAACTATGGCTACACCTTC. Residues: CASSQDSNYGYTF. Drawing the rest from reference TRBV7-2 and TRBJ1-2, the complete variable domain is GAGVSQSPSNKVTEKGKDVELRCDPISGHTALYWYRQSLGQGLEFLIYFQGNSAPDKSGLPSDRFSAERTGGSVSTLTIQRTQQEDSAVYLCASSQDSNYGYTFGSGTRLTVV.

This chain uses TRBV25-1 with TRBJ2-3; D call uncertain. V dropped 3 bases and J dropped 13 bases, with 14 bases sitting between them. This CDR3 contains 12 residues. Germline V gene lookup returns CDR1 MGHDK and CDR2 SYGVNS. CDR3 DNA sequence: TGTGCCAGCAGTGATTCGACGCCTCGGAAGTATTTT. Amino acids: CASSDSTPRKYF.

Turning to this clone: The sample contains more than one DNA sequence encoding this CDR3. V and J are TRBV5-6 and TRBJ1-2; 10 positions agree with TRBD1. V shed 0 bases, J shed 8 bases, and the junction held 4 bases outside the gene matches. CDR3 length equals 14 residues. Germline loops: CDR1 SGHDT, CDR2 YYEEEE. The CDR3 spells CASSLGTGGGGYTF. CDR3 nucleotide sequence: TGTGCCAGCAGCTTGGGGACAGGGGGTGGCGGCTACACCTTC.

This clone has just one count. This sequence joins TRBV19 and TRBJ2-5; 7 bases align to TRBD1. CDR1 LNHDA and CDR2 SQIVND come from the germline V gene (reference sequence). V dropped 5 bases and J dropped 2; count of bases not matched to a gene: 5. CDR3 size: 14 residues. The CDR3 spells CASSARDSQETQYF. CDR3 in DNA: TGTGCCAGTAGTGCCCGGGACAGTCAAGAGACCCAGTACTTC.

The chain couples TRBV5-1 to TRBJ1-2; D is possibly TRBD1 (5 bases). Trimming removed 4 bases from V and 2 bases from J, with 18 bases in between. CDR1 and CDR2 (germline): SGHRS, YFSETQ. The CDR3 covers 16 residues. CDR3 in DNA: TGCGCCAGCAGCCTGGAGGGGCAAACCGGGAACTATGGCTACACCTTC. Its protein product is CASSLEGQTGNYGYTF.

The gene calls are TRBV18 and TRBJ1-5, with D possibly matching TRBD1 (5 bases). Trimming removed 5 bases from V and 6 bases from J, with 20 bases in between. The CDR3 totals 16 residues. Germline loops: CDR1 KGHSH, CDR2 LQKENI. In nucleotides, the CDR3 is TGTGCCAGCTCATCTACCTTCGGGGGGGAGGGTCAGCCCCAGCATTTT. As protein: CASSSTFGGEGQPQHF.

The chain uses TRBV5-1 and TRBJ2-5, with 7 nucleotides matching TRBD1. Germline CDR1 and CDR2: SGHRS and YFSETQ. With V trimmed by 2 bases and J by 0 bases, 1 base remained unmatched. The CDR3 has 14 residues. CDR3 protein: CASSFGTDQETQYF. The CDR3, as DNA: TGCGCCAGCAGCTTTGGGACAGACCAAGAGACCCAGTACTTC.

This clone turned up a few times. V is TRBV2 and J is TRBJ1-5, with TRBD1 identical over 10 bases. J lost 2 bases, V lost 6 bases, and 4 bases had no gene match. The CDR3 runs to 15 residues. Germline CDR1 and CDR2: SNHLY and FYNNEI. CDR3 bases: TGTGCCAGCAGCCCGACAGGGGGCGGCAATCAGCCCCAGCATTTT. This codes for CASSPTGGGNQPQHF.

This sequence joins TRBV6-9 and TRBJ2-7, with 7 positions matching TRBD1. Looked up from germline, CDR1 is MNHGY and CDR2 is SVAAGI. Trimming at V came to 4 bases and at J to 2 bases, leaving 8 bases not matched to a gene. This CDR3 has 15 amino acids. The CDR3 sequence is CASSLGGQKTYEQYF. CDR3 DNA sequence: TGTGCCAGCAGTTTAGGGGGACAGAAGACCTACGAGCAGTACTTC.

The V and J genes are TRBV7-8 and TRBJ2-5; the D gene is possibly TRBD1 (6 bases). The germline V and J ends were trimmed by 1 base and 4 bases, with 16 bases remaining between them. From germline, CDR1 is SGHVS and CDR2 FQNEAQ. The CDR3 sequence is 16 residues long. The CDR3 DNA reads as TGTGCCAGCAGCTTAGAAGCCCAACAGGGACGAGAGACCCAGTACTTC. It codes for CASSLEAQQGRETQYF. Using reference TRBV7-8 and TRBJ2-5 for the parts outside the CDR3, the full variable domain is GAGVSQSPRYKVAKRGQDVALRCDPISGHVSLFWYQQALGQGPEFLTYFQNEAQLDKSGLPSDRFFAERPEGSVSTLKIQRTQQEDSAVYLCASSLEAQQGRETQYFGPGTRLLVL.

The chain uses TRBV4-1 and TRBJ2-5; TRBD1 matches 8 bases. The J call is doubtful: the DNA matches TRBJ2-7 better. The CDR3 spans 16 residues. Per germline, CDR1 MGHRA and CDR2 YSYEKL. For the CDR3, the DNA is TGCGCCAGCAGCCAGTACACAGGGGGTTTCTCCTACGAGCAGTACTTC. Translating it yields CASSQYTGGFSYEQYF.

This clone was seen just once. The V gene is TRBV7-9, the J gene TRBJ1-2; 11 bases align to TRBD1. Looked up from germline, CDR1 is SEHNR and CDR2 is FQNEAQ (reference sequence). V shed 4 bases and J 4 bases; nucleotides not matched to a gene: 5. This CDR3 contains 15 residues. CDR3 nucleotides: TGTGCCAGCAGCTCGGGACAGGGGGGCGTCTATGGCTACACCTTC. Protein: CASSSGQGGVYGYTF.

This chain links TRBV9 with TRBJ2-5; D is unclear. Trimming took 0 bases from V and 0 from J, leaving 6 bases between them. Germline lookup yields CDR1 SGDLS and CDR2 YYNGEE. The CDR3 covers 14 residues. CDR3 DNA sequence: TGTGCCAGCAGCGTAGTTGGGGACCAAGAGACCCAGTACTTC. Its translation is CASSVVGDQETQYF.

The genes are TRBV27 and TRBJ1-2; the match to TRBD1 covers 10 bases. The germline CDR1 and CDR2 sequences are MNHEY and SMNVEV (reference sequence). The V and J ends lost 4 bases and 4 bases, in that order; junction bases with no gene match: 0. CDR3 length: 13 amino acids. The CDR3 region has the DNA TGTGCCAGCAGTTGGACAGGGGGCTATGGCTACACCTTC. Its translation: CASSWTGGYGYTF.

The chain combines TRBV30 with TRBJ1-4, with 8 bases aligning to TRBD1. The ends lost 5 bases at V and 8 bases at J; junction bases unmatched: 7. CDR3 size: 13 residues. Germline CDR1 reads GTSNPN; CDR2 reads SVGIG (reference sequence). CDR3 bases: TGTGCCTGGCGAACAGGGGGGAACGAAAAACTGTTTTTT. Its protein product is CAWRTGGNEKLFF.

This clone occurred once. V usage is TRBV6-5 and J usage is TRBJ2-2; D remains ambiguous. The length of the CDR3 is 13 residues. Germline-derived CDR1 and CDR2 are MNHEY and SVGAGI. Trimming took 7 bases from V and 1 from J, leaving 7 bases between them. The CDR3 sequence: CASNNENTGELFF. CDR3 DNA: TGTGCCAGCAATAACGAGAACACCGGGGAGCTGTTTTTT.

The chain combines TRBV7-8 with TRBJ1-1; D is unclear. Germline V gene lookup returns CDR1 SGHVS and CDR2 FQNEAQ. There are 13 residues in the CDR3. V dropped 3 bases and J dropped 2 bases, with 7 bases sitting between them. This CDR3 is CASSFDPNTEAFF. The CDR3 region has the DNA TGTGCCAGCAGCTTCGATCCTAACACTGAAGCTTTCTTT.

This clone was seen once. V is TRBV6-5 and J is TRBJ1-2; D unclear. The CDR3 totals 13 residues. V lost 6 bases, J lost 6 bases, and 14 bases lay in between. CDR1 is MNHEY, CDR2 SVGAGI, per germline. CDR3 in DNA: TGTGCCAGCAGCGTTACCCAGGAGGATGGCTACACCTTC. It yields the protein CASSVTQEDGYTF.